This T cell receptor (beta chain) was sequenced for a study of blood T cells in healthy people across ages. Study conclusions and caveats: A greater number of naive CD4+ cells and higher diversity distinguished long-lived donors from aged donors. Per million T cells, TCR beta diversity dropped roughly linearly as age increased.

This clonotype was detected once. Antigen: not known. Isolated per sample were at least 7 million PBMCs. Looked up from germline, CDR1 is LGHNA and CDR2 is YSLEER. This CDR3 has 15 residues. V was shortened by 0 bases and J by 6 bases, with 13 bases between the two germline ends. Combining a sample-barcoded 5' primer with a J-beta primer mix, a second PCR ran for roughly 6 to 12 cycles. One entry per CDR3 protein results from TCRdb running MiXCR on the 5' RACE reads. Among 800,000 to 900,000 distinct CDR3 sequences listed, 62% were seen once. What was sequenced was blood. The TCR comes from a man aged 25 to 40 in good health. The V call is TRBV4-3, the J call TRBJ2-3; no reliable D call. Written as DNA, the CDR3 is TGCGCCAGCAGCCAAGATCTTTATCGGCCGGATACGCAGTATTTT. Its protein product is CASSQDLYRPDTQYF.